This T cell receptor (beta chain) derives from a study of early T cells in non-severe SARS-CoV-2 infection. About the research overall: Chains stayed unpaired after sequencing of bulk RNA from unsorted whole blood. The study's findings and limits: A preference for anti-spike CD8 responses marked VDJdb matching, which missed private and CD4 specificities.

The CDR3 sequence is 16 residues long. Germline CDR1 is SGHAT and CDR2 is FQNNGV. V lost 0 bases and J lost 4, with 15 bases in between. This clonotype was picked up many times. What it binds is not known. Unique molecular identifiers (one per individual cDNA molecule) were attached. TCRdb reprocessed the 5' RACE reads with MiXCR, giving one entry per CDR3 protein. The data contain about 100,000 distinct CDR3 sequences, roughly an eighth of them singletons. Source material: whole blood. This receptor was obtained from an adult who was a healthcare worker with PCR-confirmed SARS-CoV-2 infection or an uninfected control (not recorded which). The chain joins TRBV11-2 to TRBJ2-5; D tentatively fits TRBD1 or TRBD2 (7 bases each). CDR3 sequence: CASSLDLGGGRETQYF. The CDR3, as DNA: TGTGCCAGCAGCTTAGATTTGGGAGGGGGCAGAGAGACCCAGTACTTC.